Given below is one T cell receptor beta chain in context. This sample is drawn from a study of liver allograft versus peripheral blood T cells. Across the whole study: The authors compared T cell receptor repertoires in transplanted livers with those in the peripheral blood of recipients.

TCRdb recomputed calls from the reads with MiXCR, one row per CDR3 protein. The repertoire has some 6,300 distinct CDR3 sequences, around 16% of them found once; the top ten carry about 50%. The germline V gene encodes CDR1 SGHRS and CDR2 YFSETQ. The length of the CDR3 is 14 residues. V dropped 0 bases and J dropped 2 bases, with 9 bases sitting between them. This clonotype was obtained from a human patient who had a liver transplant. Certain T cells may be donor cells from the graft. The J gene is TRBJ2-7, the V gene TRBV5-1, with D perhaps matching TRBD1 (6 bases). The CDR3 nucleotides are TGCGCCAGCAGCTTGGTGACAGGAACCTACGAGCAGTACTTC. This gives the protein CASSLVTGTYEQYF.